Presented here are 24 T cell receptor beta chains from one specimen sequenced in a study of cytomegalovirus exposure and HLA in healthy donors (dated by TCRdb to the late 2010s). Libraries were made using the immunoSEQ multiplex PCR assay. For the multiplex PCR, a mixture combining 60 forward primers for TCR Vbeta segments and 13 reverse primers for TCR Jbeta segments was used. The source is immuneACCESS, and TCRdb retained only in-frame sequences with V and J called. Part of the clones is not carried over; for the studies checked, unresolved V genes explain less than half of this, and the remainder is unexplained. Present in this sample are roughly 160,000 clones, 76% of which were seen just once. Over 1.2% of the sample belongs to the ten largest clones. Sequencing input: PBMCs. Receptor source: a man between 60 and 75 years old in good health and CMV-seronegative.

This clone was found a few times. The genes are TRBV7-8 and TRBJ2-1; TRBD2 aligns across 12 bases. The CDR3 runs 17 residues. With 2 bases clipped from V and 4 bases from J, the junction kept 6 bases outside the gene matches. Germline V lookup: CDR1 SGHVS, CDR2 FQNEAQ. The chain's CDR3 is CASSLPRTSGKYNEQFF. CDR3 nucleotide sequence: TGTGCCAGCAGCTTACCAAGGACTAGCGGGAAGTACAATGAGCAGTTCTTC.

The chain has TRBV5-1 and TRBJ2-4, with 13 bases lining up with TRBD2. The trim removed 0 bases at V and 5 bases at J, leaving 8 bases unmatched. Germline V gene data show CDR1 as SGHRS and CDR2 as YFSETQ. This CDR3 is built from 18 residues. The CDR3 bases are TGCGCCAGCAGCTTGGTACTAGCGGGGGGGAGAGCACAAAACATTCAGTACTTC. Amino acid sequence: CASSLVLAGGRAQNIQYF. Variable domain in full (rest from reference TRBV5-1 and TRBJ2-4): KAGVTQTPRYLIKTRGQQVTLSCSPISGHRSVSWYQQTPGQGLQFLFEYFSETQRNKGNFPGRFSGRQFSNSRSEMNVSTLELGDSALYLCASSLVLAGGRAQNIQYFGAGTRLSVL.

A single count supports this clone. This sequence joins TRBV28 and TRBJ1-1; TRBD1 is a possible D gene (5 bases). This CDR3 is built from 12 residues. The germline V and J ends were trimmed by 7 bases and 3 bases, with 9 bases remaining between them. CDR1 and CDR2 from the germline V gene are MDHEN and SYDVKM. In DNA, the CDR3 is TGTGCCAGCAAGGTAGGGGACACTGAAGCTTTCTTT. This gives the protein CASKVGDTEAFF.

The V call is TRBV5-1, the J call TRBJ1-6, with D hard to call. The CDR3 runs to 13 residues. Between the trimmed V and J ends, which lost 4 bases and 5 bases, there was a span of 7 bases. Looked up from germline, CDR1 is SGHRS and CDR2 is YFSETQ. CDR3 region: CASSGQDNSPLHF. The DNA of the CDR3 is TGCGCCAGCAGCGGGCAGGATAATTCACCCCTCCACTTT.

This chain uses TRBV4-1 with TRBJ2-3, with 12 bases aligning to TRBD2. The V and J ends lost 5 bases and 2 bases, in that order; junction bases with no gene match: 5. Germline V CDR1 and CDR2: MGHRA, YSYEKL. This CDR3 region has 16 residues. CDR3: CASSTGLAGLTDTQYF. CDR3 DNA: TGCGCCAGCAGCACGGGACTAGCGGGCCTCACAGATACGCAGTATTTT.

The CDR3 coding sequence is TGTGCCAGCTCACTAAATTCCCGGACTGTTCAAGAGACCCAGTACTTC. Translation gives CASSLNSRTVQETQYF. The chain carries TRBV18 and TRBJ2-5, with a tentative D call TRBD2 (5 bases). V lost 4 bases to trimming and J lost 2 bases, with 17 bases between them. Germline V gene data show CDR1 as KGHSH and CDR2 as LQKENI. The CDR3 loop spans 16 amino acids.

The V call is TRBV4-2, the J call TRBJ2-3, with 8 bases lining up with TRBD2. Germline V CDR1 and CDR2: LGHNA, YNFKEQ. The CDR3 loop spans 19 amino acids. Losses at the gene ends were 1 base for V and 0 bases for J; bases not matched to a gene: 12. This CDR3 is CASSQAGTSGVISTDTQYF. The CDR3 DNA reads TGTGCCAGCAGCCAAGCGGGAACTAGCGGCGTAATTAGCACAGATACGCAGTATTTT.

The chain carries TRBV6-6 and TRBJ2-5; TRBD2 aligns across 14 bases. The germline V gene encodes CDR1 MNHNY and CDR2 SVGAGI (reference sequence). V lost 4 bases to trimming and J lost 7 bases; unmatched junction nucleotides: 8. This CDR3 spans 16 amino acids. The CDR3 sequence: CASSSGTSGSRGTQYF. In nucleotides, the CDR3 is TGTGCCAGCAGTTCTGGGACTAGCGGGAGTCGGGGGACCCAGTACTTC.

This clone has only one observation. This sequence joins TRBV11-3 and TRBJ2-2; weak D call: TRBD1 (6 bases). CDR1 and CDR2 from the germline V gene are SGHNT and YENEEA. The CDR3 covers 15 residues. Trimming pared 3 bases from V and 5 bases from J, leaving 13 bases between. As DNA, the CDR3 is TGTGCCAGCAGCTTCCACCAGGGGCCGACCGGGGAGCTGTTTTTT. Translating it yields CASSFHQGPTGELFF. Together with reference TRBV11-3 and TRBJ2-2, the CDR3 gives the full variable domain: EAGVVQSPRYKIIEKKQPVAFWCNPISGHNTLYWYLQNLGQGPELLIRYENEEAVDDSQLPKDRFSAERLKGVDSTLKIQPAELGDSAVYLCASSFHQGPTGELFFGEGSRLTVL.

As DNA, the CDR3 is TGTGCCAGCAGTAATGACAGGGGTAGAGAAGCTTTCTTT. Protein product: CASSNDRGREAFF. V and J are TRBV7-2 and TRBJ1-1; 8 positions match TRBD1. CDR3 length: 13 residues. V shed 6 bases, J shed 8 bases, and the junction held 8 bases outside the gene matches. CDR1 and CDR2 (germline): SGHTA, FQGNSA.

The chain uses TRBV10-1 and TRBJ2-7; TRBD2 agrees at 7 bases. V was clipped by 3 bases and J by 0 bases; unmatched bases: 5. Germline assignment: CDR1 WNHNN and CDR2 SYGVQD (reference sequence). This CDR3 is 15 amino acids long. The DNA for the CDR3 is TGCGCCAGCAGTGAAGAGCGGGGCGACTCCTACGAGCAGTACTTC. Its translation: CASSEERGDSYEQYF.

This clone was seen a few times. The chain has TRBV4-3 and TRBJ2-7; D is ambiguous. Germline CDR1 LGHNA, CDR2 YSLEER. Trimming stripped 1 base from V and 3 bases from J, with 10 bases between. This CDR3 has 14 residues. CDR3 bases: TGCGCCAGCAGCCAAGGGGCGAATAACTACGAGCAGTACTTC. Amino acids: CASSQGANNYEQYF.

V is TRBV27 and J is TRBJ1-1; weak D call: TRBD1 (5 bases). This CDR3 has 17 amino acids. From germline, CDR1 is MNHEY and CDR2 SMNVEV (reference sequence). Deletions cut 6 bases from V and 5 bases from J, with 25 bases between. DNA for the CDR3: TGTGCCAGCAGCCTGACGTGGGGGGTACCAACCGAAACTGAAGCTTTCTTT. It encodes CASSLTWGVPTETEAFF.

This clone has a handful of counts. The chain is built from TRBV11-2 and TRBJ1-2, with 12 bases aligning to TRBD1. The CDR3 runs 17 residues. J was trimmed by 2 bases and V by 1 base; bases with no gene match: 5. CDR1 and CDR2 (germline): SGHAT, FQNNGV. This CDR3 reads CASSLVGTGGHNYGYTF. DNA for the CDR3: TGTGCCAGCAGCTTAGTCGGGACAGGGGGCCACAACTATGGCTACACCTTC.

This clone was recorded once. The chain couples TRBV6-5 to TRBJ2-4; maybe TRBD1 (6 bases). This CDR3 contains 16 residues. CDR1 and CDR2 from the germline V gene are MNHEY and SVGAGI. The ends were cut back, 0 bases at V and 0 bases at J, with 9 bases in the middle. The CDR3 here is CASSYSDRLAKNIQYF. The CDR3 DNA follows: TGTGCCAGCAGTTACTCGGACAGATTAGCCAAAAACATTCAGTACTTC.

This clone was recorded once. The CDR3 reads CASSPRGQGWNEQFF. The DNA of the CDR3 is TGTGCCAGCAGCCCGCGGGGACAGGGGTGGAATGAGCAGTTCTTC. The J gene is TRBJ2-1, the V gene TRBV7-9, with TRBD1 identical over 10 bases. CDR1 and CDR2 (germline): SEHNR, FQNEAQ (reference sequence). The CDR3 consists of 15 residues. With V trimmed by 5 bases and J by 7 bases, 8 bases remained unmatched.

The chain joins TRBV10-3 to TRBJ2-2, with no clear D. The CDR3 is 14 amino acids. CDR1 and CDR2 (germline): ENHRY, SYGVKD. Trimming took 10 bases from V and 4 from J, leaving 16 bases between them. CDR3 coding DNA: TGTGCCACTCTTATTCCAGGTGGCACCGGGGAGCTGTTTTTT. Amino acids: CATLIPGGTGELFF.

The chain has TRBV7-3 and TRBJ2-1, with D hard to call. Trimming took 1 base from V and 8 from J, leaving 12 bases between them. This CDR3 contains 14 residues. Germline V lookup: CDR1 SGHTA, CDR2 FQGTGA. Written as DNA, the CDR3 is TGTGCCAGCAGCTTAATGGCTAGACGGGATGAGCAGTTCTTC. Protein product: CASSLMARRDEQFF.

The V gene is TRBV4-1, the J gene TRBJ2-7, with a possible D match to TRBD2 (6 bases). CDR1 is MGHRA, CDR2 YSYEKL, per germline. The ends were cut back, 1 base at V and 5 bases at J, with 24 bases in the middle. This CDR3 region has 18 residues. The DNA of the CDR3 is TGCGCCAGCAGCCAAGTCGCTTTCACTAGCCTTTTATCCAACGAGCAGTACTTC. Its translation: CASSQVAFTSLLSNEQYF.

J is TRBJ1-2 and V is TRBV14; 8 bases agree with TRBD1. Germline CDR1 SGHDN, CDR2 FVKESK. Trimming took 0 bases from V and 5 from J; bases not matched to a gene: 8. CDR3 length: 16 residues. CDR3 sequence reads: CASSQDPQGAQYGYTF. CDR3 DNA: TGTGCCAGCAGCCAAGATCCCCAGGGGGCGCAGTATGGCTACACCTTC.

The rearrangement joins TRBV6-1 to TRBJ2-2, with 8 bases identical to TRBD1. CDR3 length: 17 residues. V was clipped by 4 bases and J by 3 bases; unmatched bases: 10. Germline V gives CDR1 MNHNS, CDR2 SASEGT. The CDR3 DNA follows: TGTGCCAGCAGTGCTCTAGGACAGGGAGGATACACCGGGGAGCTGTTTTTT. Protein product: CASSALGQGGYTGELFF.

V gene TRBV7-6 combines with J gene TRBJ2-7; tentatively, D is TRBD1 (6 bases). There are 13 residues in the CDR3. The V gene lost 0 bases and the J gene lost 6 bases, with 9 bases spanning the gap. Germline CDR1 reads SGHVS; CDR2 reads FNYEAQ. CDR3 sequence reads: CASSLAAGAEQYF. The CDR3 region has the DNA TGTGCCAGCAGCTTAGCTGCAGGGGCCGAGCAGTACTTC. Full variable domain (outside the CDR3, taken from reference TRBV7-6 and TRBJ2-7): GAGVSQSPRYKVTKRGQDVALRCDPISGHVSLYWYRQALGQGPEFLTYFNYEAQQDKSGLPNDRFSAERPEGSISTLTIQRTEQRDSAMYRCASSLAAGAEQYFGPGTRLTVT.

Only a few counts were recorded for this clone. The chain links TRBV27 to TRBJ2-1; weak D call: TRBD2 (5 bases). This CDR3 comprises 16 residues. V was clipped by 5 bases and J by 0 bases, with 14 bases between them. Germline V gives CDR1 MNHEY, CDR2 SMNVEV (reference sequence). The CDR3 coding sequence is TGTGCCAGCAGTCGTACGCTTGGGAGCTCCTACAATGAGCAGTTCTTC. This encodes CASSRTLGSSYNEQFF.

CDR3 in DNA: TGTGCCAGCAGACGGGGAATCCGGGACAGGTCCCTCAGACAGCCCCAGCATTTT. Translation: CASRRGIRDRSLRQPQHF. The V gene is TRBV28, the J gene TRBJ1-5; 8 bases line up with TRBD1. The CDR3 covers 18 residues. The V gene's germline CDR1 is MDHEN and CDR2 SYDVKM. The ends lost 6 bases at V and 7 bases at J; junction bases unmatched: 20.